This T cell receptor (beta chain) was captured by sequencing in a study of cytomegalovirus exposure and HLA in healthy donors. The table came from immunoSEQ multiplex PCR; TCRdb's copy has only in-frame clones and leaves some out. Of 180,000 or so clones in the sample, about 89% were seen once. This clone was seen more than once but under ten times. V lost 5 bases and J lost 6, with 7 bases in between. CDR3 length: 10 amino acids. In germline, CDR1 is DFQATT, CDR2 SNEGSKA (reference sequence). Sequenced sample: PBMCs. The genes are TRBV20-1 and TRBJ1-2; a possible D gene is TRBD1 (6 bases). This clonotype was obtained from a young man in good health and CMV-seropositive. CDR3 in amino acids: CSAWTDGYTF. The CDR3 region has the DNA TGCAGTGCTTGGACAGATGGCTACACCTTC.